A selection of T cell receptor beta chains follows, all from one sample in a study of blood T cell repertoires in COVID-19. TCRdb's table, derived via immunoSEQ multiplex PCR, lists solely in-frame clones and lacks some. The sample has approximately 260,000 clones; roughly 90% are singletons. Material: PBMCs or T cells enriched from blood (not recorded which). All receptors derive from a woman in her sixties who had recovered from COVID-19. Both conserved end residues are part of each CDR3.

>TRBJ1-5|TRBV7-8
CASSLVLAVGQPQHF
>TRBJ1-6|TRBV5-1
CASSPQGNNSPLHF
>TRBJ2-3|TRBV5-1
CASSLSGRVTDTQYF
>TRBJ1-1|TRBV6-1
CASSELGHREAFF
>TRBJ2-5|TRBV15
CATSSGGPQETQYF
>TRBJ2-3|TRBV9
CASSVEMAVRDTQYF
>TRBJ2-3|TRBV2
CASSEAGGTQYF
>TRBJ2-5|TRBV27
CASSSGLAGGGSRETQYF
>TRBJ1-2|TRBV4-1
CASSQEPTSVYGYTF
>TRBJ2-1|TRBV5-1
CASSLASGGINNEQFF